This entry is about one T cell receptor (delta chain). The antigen remains unidentified. This likely came from a read error, as a far larger clone is one base away. This CDR3 is also generated by other DNA sequences in the sample. These data are taken from a study of γδ T cells in repeated Plasmodium falciparum infection. Study-level background: Timepoints: baseline, immediately before selected infections, and 21 days after every infection. Malian repertoires were sampled cross-sectionally without transmission and longitudinally through febrile malaria. Study-wide results and limits: Donors in Mali lived in a small rural village, largely one ethnic group.

CDR1 is GEAIGNYY, CDR2 EKD, per germline. This CDR3 is built from 16 residues. Between the trimmed V and J ends, which lost 5 bases and 5 bases, there was a span of 23 bases. TCRdb fed the multiplex PCR reads to CATT. The data show around 46,000 delta-chain clones, 1.6% seen once. Flow sorting of PBMC yielded separate Vgamma9/Vdelta2+ and Vdelta2-negative gammadelta T cell populations for bulk repertoire analysis. This sequence joins TRDV2 and TRDJ1; unclear D gene. In the absence of a J gene in TCRdb, the DNA was matched to germline to assign it here. The TCR originated in a pool of human donors (malaria-infected and uninfected, not separated). Specimen: gamma-delta T cells from blood. CDR3 nucleotide sequence: TGTGCCTGTGTGAGTCTAGGTACGAGGGGTCCTGATAAACTCATCTTT. Encoded protein: CACVSLGTRGPDKLIF.